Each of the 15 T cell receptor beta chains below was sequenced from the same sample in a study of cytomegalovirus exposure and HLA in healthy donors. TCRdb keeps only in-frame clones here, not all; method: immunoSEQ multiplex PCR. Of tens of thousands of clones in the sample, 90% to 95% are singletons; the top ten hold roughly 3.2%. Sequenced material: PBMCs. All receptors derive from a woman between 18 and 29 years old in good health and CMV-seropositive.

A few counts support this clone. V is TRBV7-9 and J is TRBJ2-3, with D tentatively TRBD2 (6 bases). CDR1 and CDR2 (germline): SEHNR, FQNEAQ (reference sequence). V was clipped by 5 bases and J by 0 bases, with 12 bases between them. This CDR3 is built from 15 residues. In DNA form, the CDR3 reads TGTGCCAGCAGCAGCCGACTAGAGAGCACAGATACGCAGTATTTT. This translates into CASSSRLESTDTQYF.

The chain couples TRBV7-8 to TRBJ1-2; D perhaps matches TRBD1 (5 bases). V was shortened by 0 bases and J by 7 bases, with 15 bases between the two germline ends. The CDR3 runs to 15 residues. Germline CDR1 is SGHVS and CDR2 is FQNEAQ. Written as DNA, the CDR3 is TGTGCCAGCAGCTTAGCCAGGGCAGCTGGCTCTGGCTACACCTTC. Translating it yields CASSLARAAGSGYTF.

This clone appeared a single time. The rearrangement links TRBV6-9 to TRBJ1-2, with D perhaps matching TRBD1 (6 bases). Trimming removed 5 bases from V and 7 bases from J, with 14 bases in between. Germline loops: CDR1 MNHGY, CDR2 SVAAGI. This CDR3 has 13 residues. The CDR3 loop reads CASSPTDRTGYTF. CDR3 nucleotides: TGTGCCAGCAGTCCTACGGACAGAACTGGCTACACCTTC.

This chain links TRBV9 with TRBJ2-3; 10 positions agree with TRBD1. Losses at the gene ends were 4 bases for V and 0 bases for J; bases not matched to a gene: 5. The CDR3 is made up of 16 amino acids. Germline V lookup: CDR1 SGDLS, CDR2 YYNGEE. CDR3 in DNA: TGTGCCAGCAGCCCACGACAGGGGGCAAGCACAGATACGCAGTATTTT. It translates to CASSPRQGASTDTQYF.

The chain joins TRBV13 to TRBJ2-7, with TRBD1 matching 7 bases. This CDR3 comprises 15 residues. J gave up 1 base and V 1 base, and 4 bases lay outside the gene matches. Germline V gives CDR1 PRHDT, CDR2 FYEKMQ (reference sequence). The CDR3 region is CASSLVGGASYEQYF. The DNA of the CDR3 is TGTGCCAGCAGCTTAGTAGGGGGCGCTTCCTACGAGCAGTACTTC.

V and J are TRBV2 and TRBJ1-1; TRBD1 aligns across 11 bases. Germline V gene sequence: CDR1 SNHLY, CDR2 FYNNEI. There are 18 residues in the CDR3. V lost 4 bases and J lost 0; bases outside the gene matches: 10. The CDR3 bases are TGTGCCAGCAGTGTGAGGGGGACAGGGGGACTCGTGAACACTGAAGCTTTCTTT. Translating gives CASSVRGTGGLVNTEAFF. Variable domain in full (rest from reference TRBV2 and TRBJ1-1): EPEVTQTPSHQVTQMGQEVILRCVPISNHLYFYWYRQILGQKVEFLVSFYNNEISEKSEIFDDQFSVERPDGSNFTLKIRSTKLEDSAMYFCASSVRGTGGLVNTEAFFGQGTRLTVV.

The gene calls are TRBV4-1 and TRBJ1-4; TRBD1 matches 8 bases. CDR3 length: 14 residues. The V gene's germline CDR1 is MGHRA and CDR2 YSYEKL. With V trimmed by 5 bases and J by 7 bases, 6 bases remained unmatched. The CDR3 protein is CASSSGGAGEKLFF. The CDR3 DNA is TGCGCCAGCAGCTCAGGGGGCGCGGGTGAAAAACTGTTTTTT.

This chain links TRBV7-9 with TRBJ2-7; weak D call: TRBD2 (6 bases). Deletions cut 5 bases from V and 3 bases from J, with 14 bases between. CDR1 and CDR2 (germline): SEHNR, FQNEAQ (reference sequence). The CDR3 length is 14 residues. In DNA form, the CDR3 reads TGTGCCAGCAGCCCCGACGGGGGAGTCTACGAGCAGTACTTC. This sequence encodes CASSPDGGVYEQYF.

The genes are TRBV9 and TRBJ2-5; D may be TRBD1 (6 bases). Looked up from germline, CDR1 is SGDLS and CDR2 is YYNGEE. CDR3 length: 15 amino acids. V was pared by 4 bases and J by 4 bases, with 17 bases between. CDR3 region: CASSPATGWLETQYF. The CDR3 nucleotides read TGTGCCAGCAGCCCTGCGACAGGCTGGTTAGAGACCCAGTACTTC. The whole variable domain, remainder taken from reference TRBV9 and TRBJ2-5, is DSGVTQTPKHLITATGQRVTLRCSPRSGDLSVYWYQQSLDQGLQFLIQYYNGEERAKGNILERFSAQQFPDLHSELNLSSLELGDSALYFCASSPATGWLETQYFGPGTRLLVL.

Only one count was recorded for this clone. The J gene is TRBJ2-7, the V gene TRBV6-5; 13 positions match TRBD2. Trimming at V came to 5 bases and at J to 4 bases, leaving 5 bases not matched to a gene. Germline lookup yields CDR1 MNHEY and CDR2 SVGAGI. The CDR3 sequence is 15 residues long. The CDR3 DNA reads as TGTGCCAGCAGTCGACAGGGACTAGCGGGATACGAGCAGTACTTC. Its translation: CASSRQGLAGYEQYF.

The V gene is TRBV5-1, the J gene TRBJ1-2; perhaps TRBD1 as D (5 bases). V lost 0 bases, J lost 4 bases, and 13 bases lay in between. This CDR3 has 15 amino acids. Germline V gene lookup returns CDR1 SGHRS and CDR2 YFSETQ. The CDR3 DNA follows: TGCGCCAGCAGCTTGGATAGTCCGGGGGGCTATGGCTACACCTTC. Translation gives CASSLDSPGGYGYTF.

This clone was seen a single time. DNA for the CDR3: TGTGCCAGCAGTTTTAGGGGAAGGGACACTGAAGCTTTCTTT. Translating it yields CASSFRGRDTEAFF. The V call is TRBV27, the J call TRBJ1-1, with D possibly being TRBD1 (5 bases). Germline V lookup: CDR1 MNHEY, CDR2 SMNVEV (reference sequence). V was trimmed by 3 bases and J by 3 bases, leaving 11 bases between them. The CDR3 contains 14 residues.

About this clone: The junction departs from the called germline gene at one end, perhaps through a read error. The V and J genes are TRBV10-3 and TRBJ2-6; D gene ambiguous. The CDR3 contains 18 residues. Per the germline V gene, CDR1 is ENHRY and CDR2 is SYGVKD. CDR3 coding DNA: TGTGCCATCAGTAAGTCTCGCTGTAGACAAAGTCGGGCCAACGTCCTGACTTTC. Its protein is CAISKSRCRQSRANVLTF.

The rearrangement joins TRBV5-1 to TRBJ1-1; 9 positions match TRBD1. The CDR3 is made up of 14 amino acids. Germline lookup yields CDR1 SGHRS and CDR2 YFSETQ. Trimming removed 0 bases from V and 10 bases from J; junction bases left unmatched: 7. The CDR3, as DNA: TGCGCCAGCAGCTTGGCCGACAGGGGGGATCCAGCTTTCTTT. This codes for CASSLADRGDPAFF.

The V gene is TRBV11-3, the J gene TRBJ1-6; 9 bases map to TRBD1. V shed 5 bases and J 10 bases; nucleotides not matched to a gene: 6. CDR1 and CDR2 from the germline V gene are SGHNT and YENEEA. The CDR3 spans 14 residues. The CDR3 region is CASSRTGGGSPLHF. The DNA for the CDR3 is TGTGCCAGCAGCCGTACAGGGGGCGGGTCACCCCTCCACTTT.